Below, 4 T cell receptor beta chains from the same sample are listed, as sequenced in a study of blood T cell repertoires in COVID-19. The table came from immunoSEQ multiplex PCR; TCRdb's copy has only in-frame clones and leaves some out. The data contain about 200,000 clones, 70% to 85% of them seen just once; the ten biggest clones take up 6.9%. The sequenced sample consisted of peripheral blood. All receptors come from a human donor with acute or convalescent COVID-19. The donor label of this sample is uncertain.

This chain joins TRBV6-5 and TRBJ2-3; 7 bases fit TRBD2. The germline CDR1 and CDR2 sequences are MNHEY and SVGAGI. The ends lost 0 bases at V and 1 base at J; junction bases unmatched: 4. This CDR3 is 16 amino acids long. The CDR3 loop reads CASSYSGRAGTDTQYF. Here the CDR3 DNA reads TGTGCCAGCAGTTACTCGGGGAGGGCCGGCACAGATACGCAGTATTTT.

This clone showed up many times. V is TRBV10-3 and J is TRBJ2-7; the match to TRBD1 covers 8 bases. The CDR3 is made up of 14 amino acids. V gave up 4 bases and J gave up 0 bases; unmatched junction bases: 2. Per germline, CDR1 ENHRY and CDR2 SYGVKD. The CDR3 region is CAISGGQGSYEQYF. The CDR3 DNA reads as TGTGCCATCAGTGGCGGACAGGGCTCCTACGAGCAGTACTTC.

The chain combines TRBV11-3 with TRBJ2-3, with 7 nucleotides matching TRBD1. The V and J ends lost 1 base and 2 bases, in that order; junction bases with no gene match: 3. The germline gives CDR1 SGHNT, CDR2 YENEEA. The CDR3 runs 15 residues. The CDR3 sequence: CASSLGQGNTDTQYF. For the CDR3, the DNA is TGTGCCAGCAGCTTAGGACAGGGAAACACAGATACGCAGTATTTT.

The gene calls are TRBV19 and TRBJ2-7; D not resolved. The CDR3 length is 14 residues. Trimming took 3 bases from V and 0 from J, leaving 9 bases between them. From germline, CDR1 is LNHDA and CDR2 SQIVND (reference sequence). CDR3 sequence: CASSIQARSYEQYF. In nucleotides, the CDR3 is TGTGCCAGTAGTATCCAAGCACGCTCCTACGAGCAGTACTTC.